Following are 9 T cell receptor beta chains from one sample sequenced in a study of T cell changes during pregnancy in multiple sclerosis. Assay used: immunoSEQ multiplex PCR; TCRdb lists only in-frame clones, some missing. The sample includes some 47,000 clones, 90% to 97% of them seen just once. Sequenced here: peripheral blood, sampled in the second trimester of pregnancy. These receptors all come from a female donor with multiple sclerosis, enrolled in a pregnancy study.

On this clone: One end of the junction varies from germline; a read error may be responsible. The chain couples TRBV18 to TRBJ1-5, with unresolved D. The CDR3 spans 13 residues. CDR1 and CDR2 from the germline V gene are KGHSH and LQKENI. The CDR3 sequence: CASSISRDSLSNF. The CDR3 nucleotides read TGTGCCAGCTCAATCTCTCGGGATAGTTTGTCGAATTTT.

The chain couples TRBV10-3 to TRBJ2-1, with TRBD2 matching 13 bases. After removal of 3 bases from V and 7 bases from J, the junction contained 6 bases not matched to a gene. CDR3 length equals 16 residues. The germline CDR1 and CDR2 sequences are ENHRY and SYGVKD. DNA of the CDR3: TGTGCCATCAGTGATAGAACTAGCGGGAGGGTTAATGAGCAGTTCTTC. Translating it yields CAISDRTSGRVNEQFF.

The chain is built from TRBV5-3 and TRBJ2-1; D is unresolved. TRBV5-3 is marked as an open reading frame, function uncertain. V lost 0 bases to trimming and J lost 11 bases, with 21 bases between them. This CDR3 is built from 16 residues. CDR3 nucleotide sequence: TGTGCCAGAAGCTTGGCCGTTTGGCGGTCCTACGATCAGCAGTTCTTC. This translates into CARSLAVWRSYDQQFF.

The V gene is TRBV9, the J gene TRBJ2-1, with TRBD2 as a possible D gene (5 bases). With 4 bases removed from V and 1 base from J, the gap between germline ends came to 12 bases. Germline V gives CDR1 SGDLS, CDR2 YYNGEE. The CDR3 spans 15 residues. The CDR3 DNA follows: TGTGCCAGCAGCCTGGACTCGCCGTCCTACAATGAGCAGTTCTTC. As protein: CASSLDSPSYNEQFF. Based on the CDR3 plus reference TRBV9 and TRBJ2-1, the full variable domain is DSGVTQTPKHLITATGQRVTLRCSPRSGDLSVYWYQQSLDQGLQFLIQYYNGEERAKGNILERFSAQQFPDLHSELNLSSLELGDSALYFCASSLDSPSYNEQFFGPGTRLTVL.

In DNA form, the CDR3 reads TGTGCCAGCTCACCACCGACAGCCTACAATGAGCAGTTCTTC. This gives the protein CASSPPTAYNEQFF. V gene TRBV18 combines with J gene TRBJ2-1; tentatively, D is TRBD1 (5 bases). Trimming took 0 bases from V and 2 from J, leaving 5 bases between them. Germline V gives CDR1 KGHSH, CDR2 LQKENI. The CDR3 consists of 14 residues.

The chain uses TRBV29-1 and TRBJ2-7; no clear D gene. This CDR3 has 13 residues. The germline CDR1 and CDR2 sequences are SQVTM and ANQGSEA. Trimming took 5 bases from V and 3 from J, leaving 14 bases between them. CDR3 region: CSVSRLSLYEQYF. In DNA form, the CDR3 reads TGCAGCGTTAGCCGCTTATCCCTCTACGAGCAGTACTTC.

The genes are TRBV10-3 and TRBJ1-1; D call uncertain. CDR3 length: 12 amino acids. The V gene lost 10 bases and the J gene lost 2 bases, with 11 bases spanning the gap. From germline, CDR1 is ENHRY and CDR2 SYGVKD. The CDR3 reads CATSGANTEAFF. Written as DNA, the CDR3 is TGTGCCACCTCTGGAGCAAACACTGAAGCTTTCTTT.

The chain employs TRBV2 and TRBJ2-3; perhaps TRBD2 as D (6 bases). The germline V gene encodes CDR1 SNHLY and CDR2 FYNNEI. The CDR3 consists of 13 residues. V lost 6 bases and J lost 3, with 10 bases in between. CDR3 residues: CASRELATDTQYF. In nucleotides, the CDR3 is TGTGCCAGCAGGGAACTAGCAACAGATACGCAGTATTTT.

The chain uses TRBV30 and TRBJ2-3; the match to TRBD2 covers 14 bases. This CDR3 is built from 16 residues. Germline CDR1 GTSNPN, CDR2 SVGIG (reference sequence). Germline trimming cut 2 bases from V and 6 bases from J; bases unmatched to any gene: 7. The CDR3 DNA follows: TGTGCCTGGAGTCCAGGGACTAGCGGGAGAGGGGATACGCAGTATTTT. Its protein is CAWSPGTSGRGDTQYF.